Each of the 5 T cell receptor beta chains below was sequenced from the same sample in a study of neurological immune-mediated disorders. TCRdb reprocessed the 5' RACE reads via MiXCR and lists one record per CDR3 protein. The sample carries 40,000 or so distinct CDR3 sequences, 2.5% recorded once. Material for sequencing was PBMCs. Every receptor here comes from a man aged 25 to 40 with multiple sclerosis.

In this sample, this clonotype turned up many times. The chain couples TRBV12-3 or TRBV12-4 to TRBJ2-3; 7 nucleotides align to TRBD2. The V segment lost 3 bases and the J segment 4 bases; nucleotides outside the gene matches: 4. CDR3 length equals 14 residues. CDR3 region: CASSFHGGADTQYF. The CDR3, as DNA: TGTGCCAGCAGTTTTCATGGGGGGGCAGATACGCAGTATTTT.

There are many counts of this clonotype. The gene calls are TRBV7-2 and TRBJ2-3; the D gene is possibly TRBD2 (6 bases). The CDR3 has 12 residues. CDR1 and CDR2 from the germline V gene are SGHTA and FQGNSA. V gave up 9 bases and J gave up 1 base, with 8 bases separating them. The CDR3 reads CASRRGTDTQYF. CDR3 DNA: TGTGCCAGTCGGAGGGGCACAGATACGCAGTATTTT.

Many counts were recorded for this clonotype. The chain uses TRBV20-1 and TRBJ2-4; 7 nucleotides line up with TRBD1. CDR3 length equals 13 residues. With 3 bases clipped from V and 5 bases from J, the junction kept 4 bases outside the gene matches. CDR1 is DFQATT, CDR2 SNEGSKA, per germline (reference sequence). The CDR3, as DNA: TGCAGTGCTAGCCGGACAGGCGAAAACATTCAGTACTTC. Protein: CSASRTGENIQYF.

This clonotype occurred many times. This chain joins TRBV9 and TRBJ2-1; a weak D match, TRBD1 (5 bases). The CDR3 is 16 amino acids. The germline gives CDR1 SGDLS, CDR2 YYNGEE. Trimming cost V 0 bases and J 1 base, with 11 bases left between them. CDR3 protein: CASSVARGPSYNEQFF. DNA for the CDR3: TGTGCCAGCAGCGTAGCTAGGGGCCCTTCCTACAATGAGCAGTTCTTC.

This clonotype was seen repeatedly, ten times or more. The chain combines TRBV20-1 with TRBJ1-2, with a weak D call TRBD1 (6 bases). Trimming removed 0 bases at V and 5 bases at J, with 10 bases between. The germline gives CDR1 DFQATT, CDR2 SNEGSKA (reference sequence). This CDR3 has 13 residues. The chain's CDR3 is CSAREGQFYGYTF. The CDR3 bases are TGCAGTGCTAGAGAAGGACAGTTTTATGGCTACACCTTC.